This T cell receptor (beta chain) was identified during a study of blood T cells in healthy people across ages. Study findings and constraints: Underestimates were what the diversity estimates from one million T cells were considered to be. It was not possible, with unsorted PBMCs, to conclusively compare naive and antigen-experienced cells.

Comment on this clonotype: Its specificity is not known.

Primers used in a second PCR of roughly 6 to 12 cycles were a sample-barcoded 5' primer and a J-beta primer mix. No fewer than 3 million CDR3-containing paired-end reads came from each sample. TCRdb reprocessed the 5' RACE reads via MiXCR and lists one record per CDR3 protein. The repertoire holds about 730,000 distinct CDR3 sequences, with approximately 39% as singletons. This CDR3 is 15 amino acids long. V dropped 2 bases and J dropped 2; count of bases not matched to a gene: 3. The V gene's germline CDR1 is MNHEY and CDR2 SVGEGT. The chain combines TRBV6-2 or TRBV6-3 with TRBJ2-3; TRBD2 matches 8 bases. The source is a woman aged 55 to 70 in good health. The material sequenced was blood. CDR3 coding DNA: TGTGCCAGCAGTTACGGTAGCGGGGCCACAGATACGCAGTATTTT. Encoded protein: CASSYGSGATDTQYF.